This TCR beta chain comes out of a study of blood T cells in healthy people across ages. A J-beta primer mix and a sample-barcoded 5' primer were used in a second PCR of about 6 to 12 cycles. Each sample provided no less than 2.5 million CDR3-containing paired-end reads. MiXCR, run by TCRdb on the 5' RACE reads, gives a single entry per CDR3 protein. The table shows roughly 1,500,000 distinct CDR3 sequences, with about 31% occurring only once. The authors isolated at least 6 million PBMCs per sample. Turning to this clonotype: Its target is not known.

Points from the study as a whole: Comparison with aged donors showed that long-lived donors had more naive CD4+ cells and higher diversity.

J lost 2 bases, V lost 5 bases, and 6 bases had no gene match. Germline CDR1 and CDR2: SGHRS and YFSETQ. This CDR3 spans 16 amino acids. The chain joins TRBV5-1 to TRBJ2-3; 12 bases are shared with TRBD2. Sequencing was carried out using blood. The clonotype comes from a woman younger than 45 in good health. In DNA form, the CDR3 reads TGCGCCAGCAGACCCGGACTAGCGGGATACACAGATACGCAGTATTTT. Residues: CASRPGLAGYTDTQYF.